This paragraph covers one T cell receptor (beta chain) sequence. Its antigen is still unknown. Per the study methods: Differences in CDR3 between clinicopathological groups were drawn on to build a classifier intended to discriminate distant-metastatic papillary thyroid cancer patients. TCRdb reanalyzed the PCR reads with MiXCR. These V and J calls are TCRdb output, not the study's own analysis. The sample yields 11,000 to 15,000 clones, around 4% seen once. The data were obtained in a study of metastatic and nonmetastatic thyroid tumors. On the study more broadly: Repertoire data that came from the blood and tumor or nodule tissue of malignant and benign thyroid patients were compared.

The junction had 6 bases not matched to a gene; V was cut back by 5 bases and J by 0 bases. In germline, CDR1 is SGHAT, CDR2 FQDESV (reference sequence). This CDR3 has 15 residues. General study findings and limits: TCR beta diversity was reportedly significantly higher in malignant thyroid tumors than benign nodules, in blood and tumor.

Every patient was untreated before thyroid surgery. The sample comprised tumor tissue. The clonotype originates from a female donor with papillary thyroid cancer or a benign thyroid nodule (not recorded which). Some clones in this sample may be carry-over from other donors' samples. The rearrangement links TRBV11-1 to TRBJ2-7; the match to TRBD2 covers 8 bases. CDR3 DNA sequence: TGTGCCAGCAGCCCGATAAGCGGGAGCTCCTACGAGCAGTACTTC. This codes for CASSPISGSSYEQYF.